The 13 T cell receptor beta chains given below trace back to one sample, sequenced in a study of T cell responses to AZD1222 COVID-19 vaccine (dated by TCRdb to the early 2020s). The method behind the library was the immunoSEQ multiplex PCR assay. The immuneACCESS repertoire file appears here via TCRdb, limited to in-frame rearrangements. These files lack a portion of the clones; in checked studies, under half of the deficit traces to unresolved V genes, and the cause of the others is not known. The sample table holds roughly 120,000 clones, of which about 90% were seen once. The top ten clones comprise around 7.8% of the sample. The time point tag for this specimen amounts to: baseline before first vaccination. This material consisted of peripheral blood, taken on day 0 of AZD1222 vaccination. All receptors derive from an adult in good health.

This clone has a single count. V usage is TRBV19 and J usage is TRBJ1-1; D not certain. Germline V lookup: CDR1 LNHDA, CDR2 SQIVND (reference sequence). This CDR3 has 14 amino acids. V lost 8 bases and J 4 bases, leaving 17 bases between the germline ends. CDR3 loop: CASARTSPITEAFF. Here the CDR3 DNA reads TGTGCCAGTGCGAGGACTTCGCCTATCACTGAAGCTTTCTTT.

The chain joins TRBV19 to TRBJ1-6; 7 bases match TRBD1. The CDR3 extends over 15 amino acids. CDR1 is LNHDA and CDR2 is SQIVND in the germline V gene (reference sequence). With 6 bases clipped from V and 6 bases from J, the junction kept 8 bases outside the gene matches. CDR3 loop: CASRLTGSANSPLHF. Written as DNA, the CDR3 is TGTGCCAGTAGACTGACAGGGTCGGCTAATTCACCCCTCCACTTT.

In DNA, the CDR3 is TGTGCCAGCAGTTTATGGGTCCCGGGGTCTGGAAACACCATATATTTT. It yields the protein CASSLWVPGSGNTIYF. The rearrangement links TRBV28 to TRBJ1-3; D ambiguous. Germline CDR1 and CDR2: MDHEN and SYDVKM. The CDR3 has 16 amino acids. Trimming took off 0 bases at V and 1 base at J, with 10 bases between the two ends. Drawing the rest from reference TRBV28 and TRBJ1-3, the complete variable domain is DVKVTQSSRYLVKRTGEKVFLECVQDMDHENMFWYRQDPGLGLRLIYFSYDVKMKEKGDIPEGYSVSREKKERFSLILESASTNQTSMYLCASSLWVPGSGNTIYFGEGSWLTVV.

In DNA form, the CDR3 reads TGTGCCAGCAGGGGTGAGGCGGGATTGAACACTGAAGCTTTCTTT. Its translation is CASRGEAGLNTEAFF. This chain joins TRBV6-4 and TRBJ1-1; D gene ambiguous. Deletions cut 6 bases from V and 0 bases from J, with 14 bases between. CDR1 is MRHNA, CDR2 SNTAGT, per germline. The CDR3 covers 15 residues.

This clone is a singleton in its sample. The V call is TRBV7-8, the J call TRBJ2-1; the D gene is possibly TRBD2 (5 bases). The CDR3 runs 14 residues. V gave up 4 bases and J gave up 7 bases, with 14 bases separating them. Germline values: CDR1 SGHVS, CDR2 FQNEAQ. The CDR3 DNA is TGTGCCAGCAGCTCGCGTGGAGCGGTGAATGAGCAGTTCTTC. Translating it yields CASSSRGAVNEQFF.

The genes are TRBV7-8 and TRBJ1-5; D is undetermined. The V gene lost 5 bases and the J gene lost 3 bases, with 20 bases spanning the gap. This CDR3 region has 17 residues. The germline gives CDR1 SGHVS, CDR2 FQNEAQ. The CDR3 DNA reads as TGTGCCAGCAGCCCAACCTTCGGTGTAGCGTCCAATCAGCCCCAGCATTTT. It is translated as CASSPTFGVASNQPQHF.

The chain carries TRBV28 and TRBJ2-7; D possibly corresponds to TRBD1 (6 bases). The V gene lost 7 bases and the J gene lost 2 bases, with 15 bases spanning the gap. Germline CDR1 is MDHEN and CDR2 is SYDVKM. The CDR3 covers 14 residues. CDR3 DNA sequence: TGTGCCAGCATCGGGGCAGGGGTAGCCTACGAGCAGTACTTC. Protein sequence: CASIGAGVAYEQYF.

The rearrangement joins TRBV29-1 to TRBJ1-1; TRBD1 matches 7 bases. Germline V gene sequence: CDR1 SQVTM, CDR2 ANQGSEA. The CDR3 is 13 residues long. The V segment lost 5 bases and the J segment 0 bases; nucleotides outside the gene matches: 3. The CDR3: CSVPTGLNTEAFF. CDR3 nucleotide sequence: TGCAGCGTTCCGACAGGGTTGAACACTGAAGCTTTCTTT.

The V call is TRBV6-1, the J call TRBJ1-4, with D possibly matching TRBD1 (5 bases). Germline V gene lookup returns CDR1 MNHNS and CDR2 SASEGT. V was trimmed by 3 bases and J by 11 bases, leaving 16 bases between them. The CDR3 is 14 amino acids. The CDR3 is CASSDHRSFGKLFF. Written as DNA, the CDR3 is TGTGCCAGCAGTGACCACAGGAGTTTCGGGAAACTGTTTTTT.

The gene calls are TRBV7-8 and TRBJ1-4; D gene ambiguous. This CDR3 region has 17 residues. V shed 5 bases and J shed 0 bases, with 16 bases lying between them. The V gene's germline CDR1 is SGHVS and CDR2 FQNEAQ. The CDR3 DNA is TGTGCCAGCAGCCCCGATAGGGCGGACCCAACTAATGAAAAACTGTTTTTT. Its protein is CASSPDRADPTNEKLFF.

This clone was found once. The rearrangement uses TRBV7-9 and TRBJ1-3; a possible D gene is TRBD1 (5 bases). Trimming removed 8 bases from V and 0 bases from J, with 20 bases in between. Germline assignment: CDR1 SEHNR and CDR2 FQNEAQ (reference sequence). The CDR3 loop spans 17 amino acids. The CDR3 here is CASPEFKGPTSGNTIYF. CDR3 nucleotide sequence: TGTGCCAGCCCGGAGTTCAAGGGACCGACCTCTGGAAACACCATATATTTT.

The CDR3 loop reads CASSTPARGGYTF. The CDR3 DNA reads as TGTGCCAGCAGCACCCCGGCCCGCGGGGGCTACACCTTC. V and J are TRBV28 and TRBJ1-2; D is uncertain. The germline V gene has CDR1 MDHEN and CDR2 SYDVKM. This CDR3 contains 13 residues. Trimming pared 6 bases from V and 8 bases from J, leaving 16 bases between.

This clone showed up just once. The rearrangement joins TRBV9 to TRBJ2-3; TRBD2 aligns across 9 bases. The CDR3 runs to 14 residues. The ends lost 0 bases at V and 6 bases at J; junction bases unmatched: 2. CDR1 is SGDLS and CDR2 is YYNGEE in the germline V gene. The CDR3 coding sequence is TGTGCCAGCAGCGTAGCTAGCGGGGCGGATACGCAGTATTTT. Protein product: CASSVASGADTQYF.